What follows describes a single T cell receptor (beta chain). Its specificity is unknown. Germline is not matched at one junction end, which may reflect a read error. The data were obtained in a study of cytomegalovirus exposure and HLA in healthy donors. This CDR3 comprises 13 residues. Generated by immunoSEQ multiplex PCR, the TCRdb table keeps only in-frame clones and is missing some. The table lists some 70,000 clones, around 88% of them singletons, with approximately 1.5% in the top ten. Study-wide results and limits: Researchers catalogued 160 or so TCR beta chains as cytomegalovirus-associated.

J is TRBJ1-2 and V is TRBV23-1, with 7 bases aligning to TRBD1. TRBV23-1 is noted as an ORF with a role that remains uncertain. Sequenced material: PBMCs. The clonotype was recovered from a woman under 30 in good health and CMV-seronegative. The CDR3 region is CASSQERGPTGSF. In DNA, the CDR3 is TGCGCCAGCAGTCAGGAGAGGGGGCCAACCGGCTCCTTC.